This TCR beta chain was found in a study of control samples from healthy donors and cancer patients. Clones were read by immunoSEQ multiplex PCR, and TCRdb kept only the in-frame ones, dropping some. The sample comprises approximately 170,000 clones, approximately 90% of which are singletons, and 1.3% to 1.5% rests with the top ten. CDR1 is MNHEY, CDR2 SVGAGI, per germline. CDR3 length equals 16 residues. V shed 2 bases, J shed 7 bases, and the junction held 8 bases outside the gene matches. The TCR was taken from a man aged 25 to 40 in good health. The chain is built from TRBV6-5 and TRBJ1-6; TRBD1 matches 7 bases. Sequencing was done on a sample of blood. The CDR3 loop is CASSYQIDRANSPLHF. The CDR3 DNA is TGTGCCAGCAGTTACCAGATAGACAGGGCCAATTCACCCCTCCACTTT.